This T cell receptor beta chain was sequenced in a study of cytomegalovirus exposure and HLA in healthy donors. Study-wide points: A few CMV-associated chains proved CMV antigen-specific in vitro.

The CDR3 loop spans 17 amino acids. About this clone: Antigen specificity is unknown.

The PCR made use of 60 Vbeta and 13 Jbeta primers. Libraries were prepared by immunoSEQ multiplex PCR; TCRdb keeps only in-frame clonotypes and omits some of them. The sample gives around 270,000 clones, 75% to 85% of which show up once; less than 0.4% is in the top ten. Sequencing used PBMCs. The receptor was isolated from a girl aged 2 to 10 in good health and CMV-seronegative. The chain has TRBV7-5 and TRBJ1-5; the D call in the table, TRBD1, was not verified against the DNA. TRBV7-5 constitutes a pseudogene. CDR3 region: CVRSLITGAVSNQPQHF. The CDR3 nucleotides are TGTGTCAGAAGCTTAATTACAGGGGCCGTAAGCAATCAGCCCCAGCATTTT.